The 32 T cell receptor beta chains below were found in one sample sequenced in a study of metastatic and nonmetastatic thyroid tumors (dated by TCRdb to 2018 to 2020). Receptor amplification or capture employed PCR. Instrument on record: Illumina HiSeq 4000. TCRdb handled the public reads itself, with Q25 trimming in fastp and clone calling in MiXCR, and kept productive beta chains. In this sample the table shows 35,000 to 45,000 clones, about 3.3% of which occur a single time. The ten largest clones represent approximately 9.8% of the sample. No patient had received any treatment before thyroid surgery. Sequenced sample: blood. All receptors derive from a female donor with papillary thyroid cancer or a benign thyroid nodule (not recorded which). Some clones in this sample may be carry-over from other donors' samples.

The table lists this clone with a few counts. The rearrangement joins TRBV28 to TRBJ2-3; D is unresolved. Trimming shortened V by 4 bases and J by 1 base, and 9 bases separated the two germline ends. Germline loops: CDR1 MDHEN, CDR2 SYDVKM. The CDR3 has 14 amino acids. This CDR3 is CASSSPPGTDTQYF. The CDR3 coding sequence is TGTGCCAGCAGTTCACCCCCGGGCACAGATACGCAGTATTTT.

The rearrangement uses TRBV7-6 and TRBJ2-3, with D possibly being TRBD1 (5 bases). The V and J ends lost 1 base and 2 bases respectively, with 10 bases between them. CDR1 is SGHVS, CDR2 FNYEAQ, per germline. The CDR3 contains 15 residues. DNA for the CDR3: TGTGCCAGCAGCTTAGACGACAGATCCACAGATACGCAGTATTTT. It yields the protein CASSLDDRSTDTQYF.

This clone was picked up many times. The CDR3 spells CASSFGGNQPQHF. The CDR3 nucleotides read TGTGCCAGCAGTTTCGGAGGGAATCAGCCCCAGCATTTT. The chain has TRBV27 and TRBJ1-5, with D unclear. The germline V gene encodes CDR1 MNHEY and CDR2 SMNVEV (reference sequence). The germline V and J ends were trimmed by 3 bases and 4 bases, with 7 bases remaining between them. This CDR3 has 13 residues.

This clone was seen a handful of times. V is TRBV24-1 and J is TRBJ2-2; the match to TRBD2 covers 9 bases. The CDR3 totals 16 residues. Germline V gene lookup returns CDR1 KGHDR and CDR2 SFDVKD. The V gene end was trimmed by 0 bases and the J gene end by 3 bases; junction bases not matched to a gene: 1. The chain's CDR3 is CATSDLSSGDTGELFF. CDR3 bases: TGTGCCACCAGTGATTTGTCTAGCGGGGACACCGGGGAGCTGTTTTTT.

This clone occurred many times. The chain is built from TRBV6-1 and TRBJ1-3; D is perhaps TRBD1 (5 bases). Trimming stripped 6 bases from V and 1 base from J, with 22 bases between. The germline V gene encodes CDR1 MNHNS and CDR2 SASEGT. The CDR3 is made up of 18 amino acids. The DNA for the CDR3 is TGTGCCAGCAGCAGAGAATGGGGATGGACAAAATCTGGAAACACCATATATTTT. It encodes CASSREWGWTKSGNTIYF.

In its sample, this clone is medium-sized. The chain couples TRBV5-1 to TRBJ2-2; D uncertain. The CDR3 is made up of 15 amino acids. Germline assignment: CDR1 SGHRS and CDR2 YFSETQ. The V end lost 4 bases, the J end lost 5 bases, and 15 bases lay between the germline ends. This CDR3 reads CASSAHQTGTGELFF. For the CDR3, the DNA is TGCGCCAGCAGCGCCCACCAGACCGGGACCGGGGAGCTGTTTTTT.

This clone was recorded a few times. The gene calls are TRBV6-2 or TRBV6-3 and TRBJ1-1; D might be TRBD1 (5 bases). The CDR3 loop spans 16 amino acids. With 4 bases removed from V and 0 bases from J, the gap between germline ends came to 15 bases. CDR1 is MNHEY and CDR2 is SVGEGT in the germline V gene. CDR3 coding DNA: TGTGCCAGCAGTTCCTGGACAATTGAGATGAACACTGAAGCTTTCTTT. Translating it yields CASSSWTIEMNTEAFF.

A few counts support this clone. V and J are TRBV27 and TRBJ2-1; D assignment may be TRBD1 or TRBD2 (5 bases each). Deletions cut 6 bases from V and 4 bases from J, with 10 bases between. The CDR3 is 13 amino acids. Germline values: CDR1 MNHEY, CDR2 SMNVEV (reference sequence). The CDR3 loop reads CASSEGPYNEQFF. The CDR3 DNA reads as TGTGCCAGCAGCGAGGGACCGTACAATGAGCAGTTCTTC.

This clone was observed many times. The V gene is TRBV2, the J gene TRBJ2-7; tentative D call: TRBD1 (5 bases). Deletions cut 6 bases from V and 8 bases from J, with 14 bases between. There are 12 residues in the CDR3. Germline loops: CDR1 SNHLY, CDR2 FYNNEI. CDR3 DNA sequence: TGTGCCAGCAGCGCGGTCCAGGGTAAGCAGTACTTC. Translation gives CASSAVQGKQYF.

The chain uses TRBV28 and TRBJ2-1, with 8 bases matching TRBD1. The J call may be wrong; the DNA end is better matched by TRBJ2-5. Germline loops: CDR1 MDHEN, CDR2 SYDVKM. The CDR3 is made up of 13 amino acids. The CDR3 reads CASRKTGTGIQYF. CDR3 DNA: TGTGCCAGCAGGAAGACCGGGACAGGTATCCAGTACTTC.

This clone was observed at least ten times. Given the absence of the conserved phenylalanine or tryptophan at the CDR3 end, a read error is likely. This sequence joins TRBV2 and TRBJ1-2, with D possibly being TRBD1 (6 bases). The CDR3 spans 15 residues. Trimming shortened V by 6 bases and J by 0 bases, and 14 bases separated the two germline ends. The germline V gene has CDR1 SNHLY and CDR2 FYNNEI. CDR3 in DNA: TGTGCCAGCAGCCCGGGACACAATTCTAACTATGGCTACACCCTC. Translated, it gives CASSPGHNSNYGYTL.

This clone came up many times. The V gene is TRBV12-3 or TRBV12-4, the J gene TRBJ1-1; D ambiguous. V lost 3 bases and J lost 1, with 3 bases in between. The CDR3 loop spans 12 amino acids. CDR3: CASSLGNTEAFF. CDR3 nucleotides: TGTGCCAGCAGTTTGGGGAACACTGAAGCTTTCTTT.

This clone was found a few times. A much larger clone differs from this one at a single base, so this may be a read error. V usage is TRBV2 and J usage is TRBJ1-1, with no clear D. The germline gives CDR1 SNHLY, CDR2 FYNNEI. The CDR3 has 13 amino acids. The CDR3 nucleotides are TGCGCCAGCAGTTCTCTACTGCCGGCTGAAGCTTTCTTT. Translation gives CASSSLLPAEAFF.

This clone was counted only a few times. This chain joins TRBV29-1 and TRBJ2-3; D call uncertain. The CDR3 has 14 amino acids. Germline V gives CDR1 SQVTM, CDR2 ANQGSEA. V gave up 4 bases and J gave up 6 bases, with 17 bases separating them. The CDR3 is CSVAGQPRRDTQYF. Written as DNA, the CDR3 is TGCAGCGTTGCCGGCCAACCCCGACGGGATACGCAGTATTTT.

Ten or more counts support this clone. V and J are TRBV18 and TRBJ2-7; 8 nucleotides align to TRBD1. V was pared by 3 bases and J by 4 bases, with 11 bases of the junction left unmatched. Per germline, CDR1 KGHSH and CDR2 LQKENI. CDR3 length: 16 residues. The CDR3 coding sequence is TGTGCCAGCTCACCTGGGACCGGGACAGGAGATTACGAGCAGTACTTC. Protein: CASSPGTGTGDYEQYF.

This clone came up many times. The chain joins TRBV6-1 to TRBJ1-2, with D possibly being TRBD1 (5 bases). This CDR3 region has 15 residues. Per the germline V gene, CDR1 is MNHNS and CDR2 is SASEGT. V was clipped by 0 bases and J by 8 bases, with 16 bases between them. CDR3 coding DNA: TGTGCCAGCAGTGAAGCATTAGGTCAGCGGGGGGGCTACACCTTC. Protein: CASSEALGQRGGYTF.

This clone was detected ten times or more. A much larger clone lies a single base off, so this may be a read error. The same CDR3 arises from other DNA sequences in this sample as well. V gene TRBV30 combines with J gene TRBJ2-1; D gene uncertain. Germline V gene sequence: CDR1 GTSNPN, CDR2 SVGIG (reference sequence). The length of the CDR3 is 11 residues. The DNA of the CDR3 is TGTGCATGGAGTGTACTCAGGGAGCAGTTCTTC. It translates to CAWSVLREQFF.

This clone was seen repeatedly, ten times or more. V and J are TRBV4-1 and TRBJ1-5; possible D gene TRBD1, 6 bases. V dropped 4 bases and J dropped 4 bases, with 14 bases sitting between them. Germline V gene sequence: CDR1 MGHRA, CDR2 YSYEKL. The CDR3 has 15 amino acids. CDR3 loop: CASSRVWGLNQPQHF. The DNA of the CDR3 is TGCGCCAGCAGCCGCGTTTGGGGGCTGAATCAGCCCCAGCATTTT.

The rearrangement joins TRBV12-3 or TRBV12-4 to TRBJ2-7; 8 positions match TRBD1. The length of the CDR3 is 12 residues. The junction had 4 bases not matched to a gene; V was cut back by 6 bases and J by 6 bases. The CDR3 loop is CASSSTGVEQYF. CDR3 DNA sequence: TGTGCCAGCAGCTCGACAGGGGTCGAGCAGTACTTC.

The chain joins TRBV25-1 to TRBJ1-2; tentative D call: TRBD1 (5 bases). The CDR3 is 14 residues long. CDR1 and CDR2 (germline): MGHDK, SYGVNS. The V end was cut by 8 bases, the J end by 4 bases, with 17 bases between. The CDR3 is CASLNKGRFYGYTF. CDR3 nucleotide sequence: TGTGCCAGCCTTAACAAGGGACGATTCTATGGCTACACCTTC.

Ten or more counts support this clone. The V and J genes are TRBV7-8 and TRBJ1-4; D may be TRBD1 (6 bases). The CDR3 covers 15 residues. The V end lost 0 bases, the J end lost 7 bases, and 12 bases lay between the germline ends. The germline V gene has CDR1 SGHVS and CDR2 FQNEAQ. DNA of the CDR3: TGTGCCAGCAGCTTAGCGGGGGGGGCTGGTGAAAAACTGTTTTTT. Translating it yields CASSLAGGAGEKLFF. Using reference TRBV7-8 and TRBJ1-4 for the parts outside the CDR3, the full variable domain is GAGVSQSPRYKVAKRGQDVALRCDPISGHVSLFWYQQALGQGPEFLTYFQNEAQLDKSGLPSDRFFAERPEGSVSTLKIQRTQQEDSAVYLCASSLAGGAGEKLFFGSGTQLSVL.

This clone was recorded many times. The V and J genes are TRBV9 and TRBJ1-2, with TRBD1 matching over 8 bases. Losses at the gene ends were 4 bases for V and 8 bases for J; bases not matched to a gene: 7. This CDR3 contains 13 residues. The germline CDR1 and CDR2 sequences are SGDLS and YYNGEE. CDR3 nucleotide sequence: TGTGCCAGCAGCCCGGAAGGACAGGGCGGCTACACCTTC. Its translation is CASSPEGQGGYTF.

This clone was detected ten times or more. V is TRBV5-4 and J is TRBJ2-7; 7 nucleotides align to TRBD2. The V gene's germline CDR1 is SGHNT and CDR2 YYREEE (reference sequence). Trimming cost V 4 bases and J 2 bases; bases outside gene matches: 9. This CDR3 contains 15 residues. The CDR3 sequence: CASSPGRELPYEQYF. DNA of the CDR3: TGTGCCAGCAGCCCCGGGCGGGAGCTACCCTACGAGCAGTACTTC.

There are many counts of this clone. The rearrangement joins TRBV4-1 to TRBJ2-5; 9 nucleotides align to TRBD1. The CDR3 sequence is 15 residues long. Germline loops: CDR1 MGHRA, CDR2 YSYEKL. Trimming took 3 bases from V and 5 from J; bases not matched to a gene: 7. The CDR3, as DNA: TGCGCCAGCAGCCAGGCCGACAGGGGGAGGGAGACCCAGTACTTC. Translating gives CASSQADRGRETQYF.

This clone was found a few times. At one end the junction does not follow the germline gene, possibly because of a read error. The V call is TRBV9, the J call TRBJ2-1; 10 positions match TRBD2. The CDR3 consists of 21 residues. Per the germline V gene, CDR1 is SGDLS and CDR2 is YYNGEE. The CDR3 loop is CASSQPSSGSTALSSHNEQFF. CDR3 nucleotides: TGTGCCAGCAGCCAGCCGTCTAGCGGGAGTACTGCCCTGAGCTCCCACAATGAGCAGTTCTTC.

This clone was found many times. The rearrangement links TRBV11-2 to TRBJ2-7; D unclear. Germline V lookup: CDR1 SGHAT, CDR2 FQNNGV. The length of the CDR3 is 14 residues. V was cut by 0 bases and J by 2 bases, with 8 bases left in between. CDR3 amino acids: CASSLDLVAYEQYF. The CDR3 DNA reads TGTGCCAGCAGCTTAGATCTGGTAGCCTACGAGCAGTACTTC. The full variable domain, rest sourced from reference TRBV11-2 and TRBJ2-7, is EAGVAQSPRYKIIEKRQSVAFWCNPISGHATLYWYQQILGQGPKLLIQFQNNGVVDDSQLPKDRFSAERLKGVDSTLKIQPAKLEDSAVYLCASSLDLVAYEQYFGPGTRLTVT.

The V call is TRBV10-1, the J call TRBJ2-7; D possibly matches TRBD1 or TRBD2 (5 bases each). Per the germline V gene, CDR1 is WNHNN and CDR2 is SYGVQD (reference sequence). The CDR3 is made up of 11 amino acids. V was clipped by 6 bases and J by 4 bases, with 7 bases between them. The CDR3: CASRGEYEQYF. The CDR3, as DNA: TGCGCCAGCAGGGGGGAGTACGAGCAGTACTTC.

The V gene is TRBV10-3, the J gene TRBJ2-1, with TRBD2 as a possible D gene (5 bases). V lost 7 bases and J 7 bases, leaving 11 bases between the germline ends. Germline CDR1 and CDR2: ENHRY and SYGVKD. The CDR3 contains 12 residues. CDR3 sequence reads: CAINGKENEQFF. The CDR3 DNA reads TGTGCCATCAACGGGAAGGAGAATGAGCAGTTCTTC.

This rearrangement joins TRBV6-4 to TRBJ2-3, with D maybe TRBD2 (6 bases). CDR1 is MRHNA, CDR2 SNTAGT, per germline. The CDR3 is 14 amino acids. V gave up 3 bases and J gave up 7 bases, with 14 bases separating them. CDR3 DNA sequence: TGTGCCAGCAGTGAGGGGACTTCGCCGAATACGCAGTATTTT. Amino acid sequence: CASSEGTSPNTQYF.

The CDR3 DNA reads as TGCAGTGCTAACGTGCTAACTAATGAAAAACTGTTTTTT. Amino acids: CSANVLTNEKLFF. This chain connects TRBV20-1 to TRBJ1-4, with no clear D. Trimming removed 4 bases at V and 1 base at J, with 7 bases between. The CDR3 is 13 amino acids. The V gene's germline CDR1 is DFQATT and CDR2 SNEGSKA (reference sequence).

This clone was seen many times. The chain links TRBV2 to TRBJ2-2; D not certain. This CDR3 is built from 13 residues. Trimming stripped 5 bases from V and 3 bases from J, with 7 bases between. CDR1 is SNHLY and CDR2 is FYNNEI in the germline V gene. CDR3 coding DNA: TGTGCCAGCAGTAGAGATGACACCGGGGAGCTGTTTTTT. It translates to CASSRDDTGELFF. The full variable domain, its missing parts supplied by reference TRBV2 and TRBJ2-2, is EPEVTQTPSHQVTQMGQEVILRCVPISNHLYFYWYRQILGQKVEFLVSFYNNEISEKSEIFDDQFSVERPDGSNFTLKIRSTKLEDSAMYFCASSRDDTGELFFGEGSRLTVL.

This clone appeared many times. The chain uses TRBV5-1 and TRBJ2-1; 7 bases match TRBD2. This CDR3 spans 14 amino acids. CDR1 is SGHRS, CDR2 YFSETQ, per germline. V was clipped by 7 bases and J by 7 bases; unmatched bases: 11. In nucleotides, the CDR3 is TGCGCCAGCGATTTTGGGGGAGGGAGGAATGAGCAGTTCTTC. Translating gives CASDFGGGRNEQFF.